This TCR beta chain emerged from a study of blood T cell repertoires in COVID-19. At the level of the study: Some COVID-19 samples were acute and others convalescent; all came from the United States, Italy and Spain. T cells, B-cell-depleted T cells, or PBMCs supplied cDNA or gDNA.

The CDR3 loop spans 15 amino acids. Trimming took 10 bases from V and 3 from J; bases not matched to a gene: 11. CDR1 SNHLY and CDR2 FYNNEI come from the germline V gene. How the authors handled the data: Researchers report that nucleated cell counts were estimated from reference gene primer amplification. This table comes from immunoSEQ multiplex PCR, and its TCRdb copy is limited to in-frame clones, with some not included. D and trimming come from the DNA, and the V and J calls and clone size come from that table. The table records fewer than 250,000 clones, around 83% of them present only once. Material: peripheral blood. The rearrangement uses TRBV2 and TRBJ2-3; the match to TRBD2 covers 9 bases. This receptor was taken from a woman aged 45-65 years with acute or convalescent COVID-19. CDR3 nucleotides: TGTGCCACCACGGTCCCCAGCGGGAGGACAGATACGCAGTATTTT. Encoded protein: CATTVPSGRTDTQYF.